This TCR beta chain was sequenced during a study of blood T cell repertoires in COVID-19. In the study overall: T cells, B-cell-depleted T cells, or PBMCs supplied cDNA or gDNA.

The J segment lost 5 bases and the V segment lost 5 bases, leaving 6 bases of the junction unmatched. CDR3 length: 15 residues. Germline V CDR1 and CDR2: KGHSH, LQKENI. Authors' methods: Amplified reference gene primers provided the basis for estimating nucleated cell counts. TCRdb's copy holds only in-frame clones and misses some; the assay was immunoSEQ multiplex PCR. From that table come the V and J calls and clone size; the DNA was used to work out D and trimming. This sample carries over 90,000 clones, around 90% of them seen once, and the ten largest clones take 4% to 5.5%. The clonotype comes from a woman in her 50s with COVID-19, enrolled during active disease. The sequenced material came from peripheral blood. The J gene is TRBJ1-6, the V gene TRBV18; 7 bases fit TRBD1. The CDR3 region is CASSTTGLDNSPLHF. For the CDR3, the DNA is TGTGCCAGCTCAACGACAGGGTTGGATAATTCACCCCTCCACTTT.